This paragraph covers one TCR beta chain sequence. Trimming cost V 3 bases and J 2 bases; bases outside gene matches: 2. The CDR3 spans 16 residues. CDR1 is KGHDR, CDR2 SFDVKD, per germline. Survey-level TCR beta sequencing used the immunoSEQ assay. Clones were sequenced by immunoSEQ multiplex PCR, and TCRdb holds only the in-frame ones, with some missing. The sample includes around 54,000 clones, over 90% of them seen just once. This TCR was recovered from a man in his forties with rheumatoid arthritis. This rearrangement joins TRBV24-1 to TRBJ2-1, with TRBD1 matching over 11 bases. Material: PBMCs. Here the CDR3 reads CATSDPGQGAYNEQFF. CDR3 DNA sequence: TGTGCCACCAGTGATCCGGGACAGGGGGCCTACAATGAGCAGTTCTTC.